The T cell receptor beta chain under discussion was sequenced for a study of T cell changes during pregnancy in multiple sclerosis (dated by TCRdb to between 2019 and 2020). In the study overall: Changes in the T cell repertoire over the course of pregnancy were examined in this study in women with multiple sclerosis.

Cut back by 5 bases and 2 bases, the V and J ends lie 8 bases apart. The CDR3 runs 13 residues from the cysteine to the phenylalanine. Left in the record is the CDR3 DNA by itself, 39 bases read in frame from the first base. The germline V gene (reference sequence) sets CDR1 to MNHEY and CDR2 to SMNVEV. Library prep was done by the immunoSEQ multiplex PCR assay. This is the immuneACCESS table as TCRdb keeps it, with only in-frame sequences that have V and J called. A part of the clones is gone; compared with another copy, unresolved V genes explain less than half, and the rest is unexplained. This sample holds fewer than 20,000 clones; about 88% were observed only once. Jointly, the top ten make up under 1.5% of the sample. As concerns this clone: Its antigen is unknown. No base quality values were provided; no much bigger clone lies one nucleotide off.

This receptor was taken from a female donor in good health, enrolled as a control in a pregnancy study. Recombination connected TRBV27 to TRBJ2-3; the D gene is unclear. Sequenced material: CD4+ T cells from peripheral blood mononuclear cells, taken in the first trimester of pregnancy. The bases read TGTGCCAGCAGTCACGAGTTCACAGATACGCAGTATTTT. Its protein reads: CASSHEFTDTQYF.